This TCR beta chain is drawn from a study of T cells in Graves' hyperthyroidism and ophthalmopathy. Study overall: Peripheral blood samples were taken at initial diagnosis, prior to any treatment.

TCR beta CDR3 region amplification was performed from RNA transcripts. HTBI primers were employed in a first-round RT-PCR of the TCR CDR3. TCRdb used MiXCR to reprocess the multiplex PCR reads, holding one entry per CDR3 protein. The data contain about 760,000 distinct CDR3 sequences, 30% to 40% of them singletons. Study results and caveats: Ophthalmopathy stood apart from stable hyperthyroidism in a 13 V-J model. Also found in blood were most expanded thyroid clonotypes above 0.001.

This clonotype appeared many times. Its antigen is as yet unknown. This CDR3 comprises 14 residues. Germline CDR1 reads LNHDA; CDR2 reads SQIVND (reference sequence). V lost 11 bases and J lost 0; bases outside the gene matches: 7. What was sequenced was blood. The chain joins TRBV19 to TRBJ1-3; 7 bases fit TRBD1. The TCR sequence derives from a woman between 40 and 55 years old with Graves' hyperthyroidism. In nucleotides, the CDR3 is TGTGCCGCGGGACAGTACACCTCTGGAAACACCATATATTTT. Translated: CAAGQYTSGNTIYF.